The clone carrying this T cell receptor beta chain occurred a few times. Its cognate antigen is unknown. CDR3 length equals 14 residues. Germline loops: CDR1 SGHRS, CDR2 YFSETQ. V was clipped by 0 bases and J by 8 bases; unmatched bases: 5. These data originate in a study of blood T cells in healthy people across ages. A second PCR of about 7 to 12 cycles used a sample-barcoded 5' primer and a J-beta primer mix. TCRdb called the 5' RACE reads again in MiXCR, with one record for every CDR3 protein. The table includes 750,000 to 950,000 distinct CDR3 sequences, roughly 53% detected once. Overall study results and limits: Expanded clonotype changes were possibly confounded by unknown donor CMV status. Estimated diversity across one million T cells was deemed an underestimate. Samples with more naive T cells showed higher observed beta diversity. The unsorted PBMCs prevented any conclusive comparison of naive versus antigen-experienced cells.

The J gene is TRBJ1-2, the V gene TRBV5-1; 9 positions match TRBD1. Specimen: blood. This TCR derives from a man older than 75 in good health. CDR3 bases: TGCGCCAGCAGCTTGGAGGGACAGGGACAAGGCTACACCTTC. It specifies CASSLEGQGQGYTF.